The 11 T cell receptor beta chains listed next were all sequenced from one sample in a study of blood T cell repertoires in COVID-19. Sequenced by immunoSEQ multiplex PCR; TCRdb stores in-frame clones only, minus some. The sample contains about 23,000 clones, around 90% of which appear only once. Specimen: peripheral blood. These receptors all stem from a human donor in a cohort sampled during active COVID-19.

The V and J genes are TRBV11-2 and TRBJ2-5; 10 bases match TRBD2. The CDR3 sequence is 16 residues long. Germline V gene lookup returns CDR1 SGHAT and CDR2 FQNNGV. V dropped 6 bases and J dropped 5; count of bases not matched to a gene: 12. The CDR3 DNA is TGTGCCAGCAGTCCGACCCTTGGAGCGGGGGGGGAGACCCAGTACTTC. This sequence encodes CASSPTLGAGGETQYF.

V gene TRBV5-1 combines with J gene TRBJ2-1; D may be TRBD2 (6 bases). The CDR3 has 15 residues. Germline V gene sequence: CDR1 SGHRS, CDR2 YFSETQ. Trimming took 1 base from V and 4 from J, leaving 12 bases between them. DNA for the CDR3: TGCGCCAGCAGCTTGCGGGAGTCCCTTTACAATGAGCAGTTCTTC. This sequence encodes CASSLRESLYNEQFF.

The chain has TRBV7-8 and TRBJ2-3; D remains ambiguous. The V end was cut by 5 bases, the J end by 4 bases, with 16 bases between. Per the germline V gene, CDR1 is SGHVS and CDR2 is FQNEAQ. This CDR3 comprises 15 residues. The CDR3 sequence: CASSRSGVGSDTQYF. Here the CDR3 DNA reads TGTGCCAGCAGCAGATCAGGTGTAGGTTCAGATACGCAGTATTTT.

This chain connects TRBV19 to TRBJ2-7; D may be TRBD2 (6 bases). Looked up from germline, CDR1 is LNHDA and CDR2 is SQIVND (reference sequence). The CDR3 length is 14 residues. Trimming stripped 4 bases from V and 2 bases from J, with 12 bases between. The CDR3 coding sequence is TGTGCCAGTAGTACCCCCGGCGGGACCTACGAGCAGTACTTC. Its translation: CASSTPGGTYEQYF.

This chain joins TRBV4-3 and TRBJ1-2, with a weak D call TRBD1 (5 bases). The germline V gene encodes CDR1 LGHNA and CDR2 YSLEER. Trimming removed 0 bases from V and 4 bases from J, with 9 bases in between. The CDR3 consists of 14 residues. For the CDR3, the DNA is TGCGCCAGCAGCCAAGAGAGGACACTCTATGGCTACACCTTC. It yields the protein CASSQERTLYGYTF.

CDR3 sequence reads: CASSLLRGSSYEQYF. As DNA, the CDR3 is TGTGCCAGCAGCTTATTAAGGGGTAGTTCCTACGAGCAGTACTTC. The rearrangement joins TRBV7-9 to TRBJ2-7; D may be TRBD1 (5 bases). The CDR3 consists of 15 residues. V was trimmed by 2 bases and J by 1 base, leaving 12 bases between them. The germline V gene encodes CDR1 SEHNR and CDR2 FQNEAQ (reference sequence).

V and J are TRBV4-1 and TRBJ2-1, with 10 bases fitting TRBD2. V gave up 0 bases and J gave up 5 bases; unmatched junction bases: 4. The CDR3 has 16 residues. The germline V gene has CDR1 MGHRA and CDR2 YSYEKL. This CDR3 reads CASSQDLAGVDNEQFF. DNA for the CDR3: TGCGCCAGCAGCCAAGATCTAGCGGGAGTCGACAATGAGCAGTTCTTC.

As for this clone: Relative to the germline gene, one junction end is altered; a read error may explain this. The chain employs TRBV5-1 and TRBJ1-1; no firm D call. The CDR3 length is 13 residues. Germline assignment: CDR1 SGHRS and CDR2 YFSETQ. The CDR3 region has the DNA TGCGCCAGCAGCGCGGAGATGAACACTGGAGCTTTCTTT. Protein product: CASSAEMNTGAFF.

CDR3 sequence: CASSPGYGRGGKNIQYF. Here the CDR3 DNA reads TGTGCCAGCAGTCCTGGGTACGGGAGGGGGGGCAAAAACATTCAGTACTTC. The chain employs TRBV28 and TRBJ2-4; 8 positions agree with TRBD2. Germline CDR1 is MDHEN and CDR2 is SYDVKM. The CDR3 is 17 residues long. The J segment lost 3 bases and the V segment lost 5 bases, leaving 12 bases of the junction unmatched.

The genes are TRBV7-2 and TRBJ2-7, with 9 bases that match TRBD1. This CDR3 has 14 amino acids. Per germline, CDR1 SGHTA and CDR2 FQGNSA. J was trimmed by 6 bases and V by 5 bases; bases with no gene match: 8. The CDR3: CASSEPDRGREQYF. CDR3 DNA sequence: TGTGCCAGCAGCGAACCGGACAGGGGTCGCGAGCAGTACTTC.

The V and J genes are TRBV7-2 and TRBJ2-7; maybe TRBD2 (7 bases). V dropped 0 bases and J dropped 7 bases, with 10 bases sitting between them. CDR3 length: 13 residues. Germline-derived CDR1 and CDR2 are SGHTA and FQGNSA. Here the CDR3 DNA reads TGTGCCAGCAGCTTAGCGGGGGGGCGGGAGCAGTACTTC. The encoded protein is CASSLAGGREQYF.